One sample yielded the 21 T cell receptor beta chains listed below, sequenced in a study of blood T cell repertoires in COVID-19. Sequencing was performed with immunoSEQ multiplex PCR; in TCRdb, only in-frame clones are kept and a portion is missing. Of around 190,000 clones in the sample, about four fifths were seen once. The source material was peripheral blood. Receptors were obtained from a woman aged 40 to 50 with COVID-19, enrolled during active disease.

This clone was seen only once. The chain joins TRBV19 to TRBJ2-3; 10 bases match TRBD2. CDR3 length equals 15 residues. Unmatched junction bases numbered 4, after V lost 5 bases and J lost 2 bases. Germline V gene data show CDR1 as LNHDA and CDR2 as SQIVND (reference sequence). The CDR3 region has the DNA TGTGCCAGTAGTCTACTAGCGGGGCCCACAGATACGCAGTATTTT. Its translation: CASSLLAGPTDTQYF.

This chain uses TRBV9 with TRBJ2-3; TRBD2 aligns across 8 bases. Looked up from germline, CDR1 is SGDLS and CDR2 is YYNGEE. The J segment lost 5 bases and the V segment lost 0 bases, leaving 11 bases of the junction unmatched. This CDR3 contains 17 residues. The CDR3 loop is CASSVDPSGSGGDTQYF. DNA for the CDR3: TGTGCCAGCAGCGTAGATCCCAGCGGGAGCGGTGGAGATACGCAGTATTTT.

The chain couples TRBV7-2 to TRBJ2-5; D not resolved. V lost 1 base, J lost 1 base, and 7 bases lay in between. The germline V gene has CDR1 SGHTA and CDR2 FQGNSA. The CDR3 is 14 residues long. CDR3 nucleotides: TGTGCCAGCAGCTTAGATGGCGGCCAAGAGACCCAGTACTTC. It is translated as CASSLDGGQETQYF.

V is TRBV30 and J is TRBJ1-2; perhaps TRBD1 as D (6 bases). CDR1 is GTSNPN, CDR2 SVGIG, per germline (reference sequence). CDR3 length equals 17 residues. V lost 5 bases to trimming and J lost 0 bases, with 22 bases between them. The chain's CDR3 is CAWASGGAEEANYGYTF. In DNA form, the CDR3 reads TGTGCCTGGGCGTCTGGGGGGGCGGAGGAGGCTAACTATGGCTACACCTTC.

This clone was seen a single time. The V and J genes are TRBV18 and TRBJ2-3; 13 positions agree with TRBD2. The CDR3 loop spans 16 amino acids. V was pared by 3 bases and J by 6 bases, with 6 bases of the junction left unmatched. Germline CDR1 and CDR2: KGHSH and LQKENI. CDR3 in amino acids: CASSPGLAGTFDTQYF. The CDR3 bases are TGTGCCAGCTCACCGGGACTAGCGGGAACCTTCGATACGCAGTATTTT.

The chain recombines TRBV7-6 with TRBJ2-5, with TRBD1 as a possible D gene (5 bases). V was clipped by 2 bases and J by 2 bases, with 18 bases between them. The CDR3 consists of 17 residues. Per the germline V gene, CDR1 is SGHVS and CDR2 is FNYEAQ. CDR3 sequence reads: CASSLSLTLAGQETQYF. CDR3 in DNA: TGTGCCAGCAGCTTATCCCTCACCCTGGCAGGGCAAGAGACCCAGTACTTC.

This chain connects TRBV29-1 to TRBJ2-3; TRBD1 might be the D (6 bases). The germline V and J ends were trimmed by 4 bases and 6 bases, with 14 bases remaining between them. CDR3 size: 13 residues. Germline V lookup: CDR1 SQVTM, CDR2 ANQGSEA. CDR3 DNA sequence: TGCAGCGTTGCTATCTTAAGGGGGGATACGCAGTATTTT. Amino acids: CSVAILRGDTQYF.

This chain links TRBV2 with TRBJ2-2, with a possible D match to TRBD2 (6 bases). Germline lookup yields CDR1 SNHLY and CDR2 FYNNEI. Trimming removed 2 bases from V and 0 bases from J, with 16 bases in between. This CDR3 has 18 residues. The CDR3 bases are TGTGCCAGCAGTGAAACGTGGCTAGCGTTGGCGAACACCGGGGAGCTGTTTTTT. Its translation is CASSETWLALANTGELFF. The full variable domain, in which reference TRBV2 and TRBJ2-2 provide the parts outside the CDR3, is EPEVTQTPSHQVTQMGQEVILRCVPISNHLYFYWYRQILGQKVEFLVSFYNNEISEKSEIFDDQFSVERPDGSNFTLKIRSTKLEDSAMYFCASSETWLALANTGELFFGEGSRLTVL.

The rearrangement links TRBV19 to TRBJ2-6; D not resolved. Trimming left V 3 bases short and J 5 bases short, with 14 bases between. The CDR3 is 16 amino acids. The germline gives CDR1 LNHDA, CDR2 SQIVND (reference sequence). The CDR3 reads CASSIVGTAWANVLTF. Written as DNA, the CDR3 is TGTGCCAGTAGTATTGTAGGAACAGCCTGGGCCAACGTCCTGACTTTC.

V gene TRBV28 combines with J gene TRBJ2-4, with D perhaps TRBD2 (5 bases). Trimming removed 3 bases from V and 6 bases from J, with 12 bases in between. This CDR3 region has 14 residues. Germline V CDR1 and CDR2: MDHEN, SYDVKM. The CDR3 sequence: CASSLGNSVNIQYF. For the CDR3, the DNA is TGTGCCAGCAGTTTGGGCAATAGCGTAAACATTCAGTACTTC.

The rearrangement joins TRBV30 to TRBJ1-1, with 7 positions matching TRBD1. Trimming cost V 5 bases and J 1 base; bases outside gene matches: 7. The germline CDR1 and CDR2 sequences are GTSNPN and SVGIG (reference sequence). This CDR3 is 14 amino acids long. The CDR3 spells CAWGRQGSNTEAFF. Here the CDR3 DNA reads TGTGCCTGGGGCCGACAGGGATCGAACACTGAAGCTTTCTTT.

The V call is TRBV5-4, the J call TRBJ2-3; TRBD2 might be the D (7 bases). Germline CDR1 and CDR2: SGHNT and YYREEE (reference sequence). This CDR3 contains 16 residues. V lost 1 base and J lost 1, with 13 bases in between. CDR3 nucleotide sequence: TGTGCCAGCAGCTTGCCGGGGGGCGGAGGCACAGATACGCAGTATTTT. It is translated as CASSLPGGGGTDTQYF.

The genes are TRBV3-1 (or the pseudogene TRBV3-2) and TRBJ1-1, with TRBD1 identical over 7 bases. CDR3 size: 14 residues. The germline V gene has CDR1 LGHDT and CDR2 YNNKEL (reference sequence). The junction had 6 bases not matched to a gene; V was cut back by 4 bases and J by 4 bases. The CDR3 reads CASSRRTGSTEAFF. The CDR3 DNA follows: TGTGCCAGCAGCCGCCGGACAGGCTCCACTGAAGCTTTCTTT.

The chain employs TRBV6-2 or TRBV6-3 and TRBJ2-7, with D possibly being TRBD2 (6 bases). CDR1 MNHEY and CDR2 SVGEGT come from the germline V gene. The length of the CDR3 is 13 residues. Between the trimmed V and J ends, which lost 4 bases and 3 bases, there was a span of 10 bases. The CDR3 loop reads CASSLERVYEQYV. CDR3 DNA sequence: TGTGCCAGCAGTTTGGAGCGGGTCTACGAGCAGTACGTC.

The rearrangement links TRBV9 to TRBJ1-1; 8 nucleotides line up with TRBD1. The CDR3 runs 13 residues. CDR1 and CDR2 (germline): SGDLS, YYNGEE. The V and J ends lost 4 bases and 5 bases, in that order; junction bases with no gene match: 4. For the CDR3, the DNA is TGTGCCAGCAGCAAGGACAGGGTGACTGAAGCTTTCTTT. It is translated as CASSKDRVTEAFF.

The genes are TRBV6-5 and TRBJ1-2; 9 nucleotides match TRBD1. The V segment lost 11 bases and the J segment 7 bases; nucleotides outside the gene matches: 8. Germline CDR1 is MNHEY and CDR2 is SVGAGI. This CDR3 region has 12 residues. Here the CDR3 reads CAAQGAIGGYTF. CDR3 sequence (DNA): TGTGCCGCACAGGGGGCGATCGGTGGCTACACCTTC.

The chain carries TRBV11-2 and TRBJ1-1; TRBD1 aligns across 9 bases. The CDR3 covers 17 residues. The junction had 10 bases not matched to a gene; V was cut back by 5 bases and J by 0 bases. Germline CDR1 SGHAT, CDR2 FQNNGV. The CDR3 reads CASSRGQGFLMNTEAFF. CDR3 bases: TGTGCCAGCAGCAGGGGACAGGGCTTCTTGATGAACACTGAAGCTTTCTTT.

The sample holds a few counts of this clone. The rearrangement uses TRBV25-1 and TRBJ1-1, with TRBD1 matching 7 bases. V trimming: 6 bases; J trimming: 7 bases; junction bases outside the gene matches: 5. The CDR3 is 12 amino acids. Germline V gene sequence: CDR1 MGHDK, CDR2 SYGVNS. The CDR3 reads CASSSGQIEAFF. DNA of the CDR3: TGTGCCAGCAGCTCGGGACAGATTGAAGCTTTCTTT. Together with reference TRBV25-1 and TRBJ1-1, the CDR3 gives the full variable domain: EADIYQTPRYLVIGTGKKITLECSQTMGHDKMYWYQQDPGMELHLIHYSYGVNSTEKGDLSSESTVSRIRTEHFPLTLESARPSHTSQYLCASSSGQIEAFFGQGTRLTVV.

V is TRBV5-3 and J is TRBJ1-1; D not resolved. Being an ORF, TRBV5-3 has a function that is uncertain. This CDR3 has 13 amino acids. CDR3 region: CAPTTGGFTEAFF. DNA for the CDR3: TGTGCTCCGACAACGGGAGGGTTCACTGAAGCTTTCTTT.

In nucleotides, the CDR3 is TGTGCCAGCAGCTTGACGGGAGGGTCGGATACGCAGTATTTT. As protein: CASSLTGGSDTQYF. V gene TRBV7-2 combines with J gene TRBJ2-3, with 8 nucleotides matching TRBD2. The CDR3 covers 14 residues. V lost 3 bases and J lost 6; bases outside the gene matches: 5. Germline V gives CDR1 SGHTA, CDR2 FQGNSA. Together with reference TRBV7-2 and TRBJ2-3, the CDR3 gives the full variable domain: GAGVSQSPSNKVTEKGKDVELRCDPISGHTALYWYRQSLGQGLEFLIYFQGNSAPDKSGLPSDRFSAERTGGSVSTLTIQRTQQEDSAVYLCASSLTGGSDTQYFGPGTRLTVL.

This clone was counted a few times. The V gene is TRBV28, the J gene TRBJ2-7, with a tentative D call TRBD1 (6 bases). This CDR3 contains 14 residues. Deletions cut 6 bases from V and 2 bases from J, with 14 bases between. The germline V gene has CDR1 MDHEN and CDR2 SYDVKM. CDR3 in amino acids: CASRRSQGTYEQYF. In nucleotides, the CDR3 is TGTGCCAGCAGACGATCTCAGGGGACCTACGAGCAGTACTTC.